This entry lists 22 T cell receptor beta chains sequenced from one sample in a study of blood T cell repertoires in COVID-19. Using immunoSEQ multiplex PCR, the repertoire was profiled, and TCRdb retains in-frame clones only, with some absent. The sample lists hundreds of thousands of clones; roughly 89% were seen once. Sequenced material: peripheral blood. The receptors were gathered from a man aged 60-69 years who had recovered from COVID-19.

The chain has TRBV15 and TRBJ2-7; 12 nucleotides match TRBD2. Germline CDR1 reads LNHNV; CDR2 reads YYDKDF (reference sequence). The V and J ends lost 8 bases and 4 bases, in that order; junction bases with no gene match: 3. There are 13 residues in the CDR3. CDR3 coding DNA: TGTGCCACCCGACTAGCGGGAGTATACGAGCAGTACTTC. Its protein is CATRLAGVYEQYF.

The V and J genes are TRBV9 and TRBJ1-4; TRBD1 matches 7 bases. Looked up from germline, CDR1 is SGDLS and CDR2 is YYNGEE. The V and J ends lost 4 bases and 5 bases, in that order; junction bases with no gene match: 8. This CDR3 has 15 residues. The CDR3 spells CASSPYSGGNEKLFF. The DNA for the CDR3 is TGTGCCAGCAGCCCTTACTCAGGGGGAAATGAAAAACTGTTTTTT.

The chain carries TRBV7-2 and TRBJ2-5; no reliable D call. Trimming shortened V by 3 bases and J by 2 bases, and 4 bases separated the two germline ends. CDR3 length: 12 residues. The V gene's germline CDR1 is SGHTA and CDR2 FQGNSA. CDR3 protein: CASSFGQETQYF. The CDR3, as DNA: TGTGCCAGCAGCTTCGGTCAAGAGACCCAGTACTTC.

V is TRBV6-5 and J is TRBJ1-2; D possibly corresponds to TRBD1 (5 bases). The CDR3 length is 14 residues. The V gene's germline CDR1 is MNHEY and CDR2 SVGAGI. The V end lost 6 bases, the J end lost 0 bases, and 11 bases lay between the germline ends. The CDR3 DNA sequence: TGTGCCAGCAGCCTGGAGACAGCTAACTATGGCTACACCTTC. Translating it yields CASSLETANYGYTF.

CDR3 sequence: CAISESRGGTGELFF. CDR3 sequence (DNA): TGTGCCATCAGTGAGTCCAGGGGCGGCACCGGGGAGCTGTTTTTT. V usage is TRBV10-3 and J usage is TRBJ2-2; tentative D call: TRBD1 (6 bases). The CDR3 length is 15 residues. Trimming cost V 0 bases and J 4 bases, with 9 bases left between them. CDR1 is ENHRY and CDR2 is SYGVKD in the germline V gene.

This clone was counted a single time. The rearrangement uses TRBV11-3 and TRBJ2-2; possible D gene TRBD2, 6 bases. The CDR3 has 16 amino acids. The V end lost 5 bases, the J end lost 4 bases, and 17 bases lay between the germline ends. Germline CDR1 reads SGHNT; CDR2 reads YENEEA. This CDR3 reads CASSKRTGGSTGELFF. The DNA for the CDR3 is TGTGCCAGCAGCAAACGCACTGGGGGGAGCACCGGGGAGCTGTTTTTT.

The chain recombines TRBV5-1 with TRBJ1-6; possibly TRBD1 for D (5 bases). Trimming removed 1 base at V and 11 bases at J, with 16 bases between. Germline V lookup: CDR1 SGHRS, CDR2 YFSETQ. This CDR3 is built from 15 residues. As DNA, the CDR3 is TGCGCCAGCAGCTTGTTTCCACAACCGGACACACCCCTCCACTTT. It specifies CASSLFPQPDTPLHF.

The chain joins TRBV13 to TRBJ1-2, with 8 bases that match TRBD1. Germline assignment: CDR1 PRHDT and CDR2 FYEKMQ (reference sequence). The CDR3 totals 15 residues. V lost 6 bases and J lost 1; bases outside the gene matches: 7. The CDR3 DNA reads as TGTGCCAGCAGGTGGACAGGGTTCAATAACTATGGCTACACCTTC. Translating gives CASRWTGFNNYGYTF.

V and J are TRBV1 and TRBJ2-3; the table's D call of TRBD2 was not tested on the DNA. TRBV1 is reported as a pseudogene. This CDR3 comprises 16 residues. The CDR3 loop is CTSSQKAETSTDTQYF. In DNA form, the CDR3 reads TGCACCAGCAGCCAAAAAGCGGAAACTAGCACAGATACGCAGTATTTT.

The chain links TRBV5-4 to TRBJ2-6, with unresolved D. This CDR3 contains 15 residues. V lost 1 base, J lost 0 bases, and 5 bases lay in between. CDR1 SGHNT and CDR2 YYREEE come from the germline V gene (reference sequence). The CDR3 bases are TGTGCCAGCAGCTTGATCCTCTCTGGGGCCAACGTCCTGACTTTC. This encodes CASSLILSGANVLTF. Complete variable domain (other parts from reference TRBV5-4 and TRBJ2-6): ETGVTQSPTHLIKTRGQQVTLRCSSQSGHNTVSWYQQALGQGPQFIFQYYREEENGRGNFPPRFSGLQFPNYSSELNVNALELDDSALYLCASSLILSGANVLTFGAGSRLTVL.

The chain couples TRBV1 to TRBJ1-1. TRBV1 is noted as a pseudogene. The CDR3 covers 16 residues. CDR3 loop: CTSSQVIGEGKSEAFF. The CDR3 DNA reads as TGCACCAGCAGCCAAGTTATCGGGGAGGGTAAGTCTGAAGCTTTCTTT.

The rearrangement links TRBV7-2 to TRBJ2-3, with TRBD1 matching 9 bases. J was trimmed by 5 bases and V by 5 bases; bases with no gene match: 11. CDR3 size: 16 residues. Germline V gene lookup returns CDR1 SGHTA and CDR2 FQGNSA. In DNA form, the CDR3 reads TGTGCCAGCAGCCCCCCCTACAGGGGGCAAGGAGATACGCAGTATTTT. Its protein product is CASSPPYRGQGDTQYF. Together with reference TRBV7-2 and TRBJ2-3, the CDR3 gives the full variable domain: GAGVSQSPSNKVTEKGKDVELRCDPISGHTALYWYRQSLGQGLEFLIYFQGNSAPDKSGLPSDRFSAERTGGSVSTLTIQRTQQEDSAVYLCASSPPYRGQGDTQYFGPGTRLTVL.

This clone was observed once. The rearrangement uses TRBV6-2 or TRBV6-3 and TRBJ1-2; D is undetermined. The V gene lost 0 bases and the J gene lost 8 bases, with 16 bases spanning the gap. The CDR3 totals 15 residues. Germline CDR1 and CDR2: MNHEY and SVGEGT. CDR3 sequence reads: CASSYSPTGVGGYTF. The DNA for the CDR3 is TGTGCCAGCAGTTACTCCCCAACCGGGGTTGGGGGCTACACCTTC.

The chain carries TRBV7-8 and TRBJ1-3; perhaps TRBD1 as D (5 bases). V gave up 8 bases and J gave up 0 bases, with 17 bases separating them. Germline lookup yields CDR1 SGHVS and CDR2 FQNEAQ. This CDR3 is built from 16 residues. The CDR3 DNA is TGTGCCAGCTCCCCCCGGACACTTAGCTCTGGAAACACCATATATTTT. Protein sequence: CASSPRTLSSGNTIYF.

This clone turned up a few times. The J gene is TRBJ1-1, the V gene TRBV9, with unresolved D. Per germline, CDR1 SGDLS and CDR2 YYNGEE. The CDR3 sequence is 13 residues long. The V end was cut by 0 bases, the J end by 0 bases, with 3 bases between. CDR3 sequence reads: CASSVAMNTEAFF. The CDR3 DNA reads TGTGCCAGCAGCGTAGCCATGAACACTGAAGCTTTCTTT.

The chain links TRBV28 to TRBJ2-3; 7 nucleotides align to TRBD2. V trimming: 9 bases; J trimming: 0 bases; junction bases outside the gene matches: 27. In germline, CDR1 is MDHEN, CDR2 SYDVKM. The CDR3 extends over 21 amino acids. The CDR3 protein is CASLKRRGRGRASGSTDTQYF. The DNA for the CDR3 is TGTGCCAGTCTTAAGCGACGGGGGAGAGGTAGGGCTAGCGGTAGCACAGATACGCAGTATTTT.

V is TRBV5-1 and J is TRBJ1-1, with 11 nucleotides matching TRBD1. With V trimmed by 1 base and J by 5 bases, 7 bases remained unmatched. The germline V gene encodes CDR1 SGHRS and CDR2 YFSETQ. This CDR3 has 16 amino acids. The CDR3 coding sequence is TGCGCCAGCAGCTTGCGCGGGACAGGGGGGAGAACTGAAGCTTTCTTT. Residues: CASSLRGTGGRTEAFF.

V usage is TRBV11-1 and J usage is TRBJ2-3, with 9 bases matching TRBD1. CDR3 size: 15 residues. V gave up 5 bases and J gave up 4 bases; unmatched junction bases: 7. Germline V gene data show CDR1 as SGHAT and CDR2 as FQDESV (reference sequence). This CDR3 is CASSKNRGRADTQYF. The CDR3 DNA follows: TGTGCCAGCAGCAAAAACAGGGGGCGAGCAGATACGCAGTATTTT.

The chain joins TRBV9 to TRBJ2-3; 11 bases agree with TRBD2. The CDR3 is 17 amino acids. In germline, CDR1 is SGDLS, CDR2 YYNGEE. V gave up 5 bases and J gave up 4 bases; unmatched junction bases: 12. The DNA for the CDR3 is TGTGCCAGCAGTCTAGGGTCCCTAGCGGGGGGAGCAGATACGCAGTATTTT. It is translated as CASSLGSLAGGADTQYF.

V gene TRBV29-1 combines with J gene TRBJ1-1; TRBD1 might be the D (6 bases). CDR3 size: 10 residues. Germline CDR1 SQVTM, CDR2 ANQGSEA. V shed 6 bases and J shed 12 bases, with 14 bases lying between them. The CDR3 DNA reads TGCAGCGTGGAATCCGGGACAACTTTCTTT. This translates into CSVESGTTFF.

The chain couples TRBV24-1 to TRBJ2-5, with TRBD1 matching over 11 bases. The CDR3 length is 16 residues. The V and J ends lost 1 base and 5 bases, in that order; junction bases with no gene match: 5. Germline V gene lookup returns CDR1 KGHDR and CDR2 SFDVKD. This CDR3 reads CATSDFGQGAEETQYF. The CDR3 nucleotides read TGTGCCACCAGTGATTTCGGACAGGGGGCAGAGGAGACCCAGTACTTC.

Written as DNA, the CDR3 is TGTGCCAGCAGTTCTAGAAGGCTCTCTGGGGCCAACGTCCTGACTTTC. It translates to CASSSRRLSGANVLTF. V usage is TRBV27 and J usage is TRBJ2-6; no reliable D call. V lost 4 bases and J lost 0, with 10 bases in between. CDR1 is MNHEY and CDR2 is SMNVEV in the germline V gene (reference sequence). This CDR3 has 16 residues.